The rows below give T cell receptor beta chains drawn from one sample of a study of brain T cells in children with intractable seizures. The table came from immunoSEQ multiplex PCR; TCRdb's copy has only in-frame clones and leaves some out. The sample carries 300,000 to 400,000 clones, 93% recorded once. Sequenced material: peripheral blood, taken roughly 5 months after surgery. Every receptor here comes from a boy in the first two years of life with tuberous sclerosis and intractable seizures. Both conserved end residues are part of each CDR3. A D gene is named only where the DNA matches it firmly. Size is omitted from some rows. Given values are once, few, many or a class for expanded clones.

D gene	clone size	V gene	J gene	CDR3 DNA	CDR3 protein
.	.	TRBV6-6	TRBJ2-2	TGTGCCAGCAGTTTGGGTACCGGGGAGCTGTTTTTT	CASSLGTGELFF
TRBD1	once	TRBV7-2	TRBJ2-1	TGTGCCAGCAGCCGGGACAGGGGTACCTACAATGAGCAGTTCTTC	CASSRDRGTYNEQFF
.	once	TRBV6-5	TRBJ2-7	TGTGCCAGTCGCCGGGACGGAGCCTACGAGCAGTACTTC	CASRRDGAYEQYF
.	.	TRBV6-5	TRBJ1-4	TGTGCCAGCAGCCGGGACGTCGGGGAAAAACTGTTTTTT	CASSRDVGEKLFF
TRBD1	.	TRBV7-8	TRBJ2-2	TGTGCCAGCAGCCCCGACAGGGGGTTAGAAACCGGGGAGCTGTTTTTT	CASSPDRGLETGELFF
.	.	TRBV30	TRBJ1-2	TGTGCCTGGAGCAACGGACTTCCCCACTTCTATGGCTACACCTTC	CAWSNGLPHFYGYTF
.	.	TRBV7-2	TRBJ2-3	TGTGCCAGCAGCTTAGAGGCCAGGGCAGATACGCAGTATTTT	CASSLEARADTQYF
.	once	TRBV6-5	TRBJ1-6	TGTGCCAGCAGTTACTCGCCCTCAGTCGATTCACCCCTCCACTTT	CASSYSPSVDSPLHF
.	.	TRBV18	TRBJ2-6	TGTGCCAGCTCACCCGCAACCGGGACAAAAAGCTCTGGGGCCAACGTCCTGACTTTC	CASSPATGTKSSGANVLTF
.	.	TRBV6-4	TRBJ2-3	TGTGCCAGCAGTGAAGGCCTCCCCGGAGATACGCAGTATTTT	CASSEGLPGDTQYF
TRBD1	few	TRBV5-1	TRBJ1-5	TGCGCCAGCAGCTTGGAGGGGGCCGGTCAGCCCCAGCATTTT	CASSLEGAGQPQHF
TRBD1	.	TRBV3-1/TRBV3-2	TRBJ1-2	TGTGCCAGCAGCCAACCCTTTGGAGGGGGCGCTGACTATGGCTACACCTTC	CASSQPFGGGADYGYTF
.	.	TRBV13	TRBJ1-1	TGTGCCAGCAGCAATGAGGGCTACACTGAAGCTTTCTTT	CASSNEGYTEAFF
.	.	TRBV15	TRBJ2-5	TGTGCCACCAGCAGAGACTCCTCAGAGACCCAGTACTTC	CATSRDSSETQYF
.	once	TRBV5-6	TRBJ1-1	TGTGCCAGCAGCGGAGGCAGGGCGGGGTGGACTGAAGCTTTCTTT	CASSGGRAGWTEAFF
.	.	TRBV6-6	TRBJ1-1	TGTGCCAGCAGTTACTCGATAGGGGGCACTGAAGCTTTCTTT	CASSYSIGGTEAFF
TRBD2	.	TRBV4-1	TRBJ2-3	TGCGCCAGCAGCCAATATAGCGGGACCACAGATACGCAGTATTTT	CASSQYSGTTDTQYF
TRBD1	.	TRBV30	TRBJ1-2	TGTGCCTATACAGGGGATGGCTATGGCTACACCTTC	CAYTGDGYGYTF
.	.	TRBV11-2	TRBJ2-5	TGTGCCAGCAGCTTATTCCCCACGGGAGTAGAGACCCAGTACTTC	CASSLFPTGVETQYF
.	.	TRBV11-2	TRBJ1-3	TGTGCCAGCAGCTTAGATCTCTCTGGAAACACCATATATTTT	CASSLDLSGNTIYF
TRBD1	.	TRBV27	TRBJ1-1	TGTGCCAGCAGTCCCAGGGGGACTGAAGCTTTCTTT	CASSPRGTEAFF
.	.	TRBV11-3	TRBJ1-1	TGTGCCAGCAGCTTTAGGACGCAGAACACTGAAGCTTTCTTT	CASSFRTQNTEAFF
.	.	TRBV5-4	TRBJ2-3	TGTGCCAGCAGCCTGACTTTTGGCAGCACAGATACGCAGTATTTT	CASSLTFGSTDTQYF
.	.	TRBV7-2	TRBJ2-2	TGTGCCAGCAGCTTCGGGCGTGACACCGGGGAGCTGTTTTTT	CASSFGRDTGELFF
.	.	TRBV5-4	TRBJ1-2	TGTGCCAGCAGATCTAATAAGGGCAGCAACTATGGCTACACCTTC	CASRSNKGSNYGYTF
TRBD1	once	TRBV2	TRBJ1-5	TGTGCCAGCAGTGGTATTTTGGGACAGGTCAATCAGCCCCAGCATTTT	CASSGILGQVNQPQHF
.	.	TRBV19	TRBJ1-2	TGTGCCAGTACCCTCAGGGAAGGCGTGAAGTACTATGGCTACACCTTC	CASTLREGVKYYGYTF
.	.	TRBV11-2	TRBJ2-5	TGTGCCAGCAGCCCAGGGTACCAAGAGACCCAGTACTTC	CASSPGYQETQYF
.	.	TRBV18	TRBJ2-7	TGTGCCAGCTCACCGGGCCCCTACGAGCAGTACTTC	CASSPGPYEQYF
.	.	TRBV20-1	TRBJ1-2	TGCAGTGCTAGCTTAGGCGGTGGCTACACCTTC	CSASLGGGYTF
TRBD1	.	TRBV7-9	TRBJ1-6	TGTGCCAGCAGCCCGGGACAGGGAGTAAGTTCACCCCTCCACTTT	CASSPGQGVSSPLHF
.	.	TRBV2	TRBJ1-5	TGTGCCACCAAGCCAGGGGCGGGCAATCAGCCCCAGCATTTT	CATKPGAGNQPQHF
TRBD2	.	TRBV2	TRBJ2-2	TGTGCCAGCAGTCTTTCTCTAGCGGGGGGGAACACCGGGGAGCTGTTTTTT	CASSLSLAGGNTGELFF
TRBD2	.	TRBV27	TRBJ2-7	TGTGCCAGCAGTACCGGGACTAGCGGGAGCTACGAGCAGTACTTC	CASSTGTSGSYEQYF
.	.	TRBV11-2	TRBJ1-2	TGTGCCAGCAGGGTGGGGGACGCAAGGACAGCTAACTATGGCTACACCTTC	CASRVGDARTANYGYTF
.	.	TRBV7-9	TRBJ2-5	TGTGCCAGCAGCCTGGGGCGGGCGACCCTGGTCCAAGAGACCCAGTACTTC	CASSLGRATLVQETQYF
.	.	TRBV7-9	TRBJ2-5	TGTGCCAGCAGCTTAGAGCTCGGAAGCAGGGCAGAGACCCAGTACTTC	CASSLELGSRAETQYF
.	.	TRBV30	TRBJ1-2	TGTGCCTGGAAAGACAGAATTTCAGGTGGCTACACCTTC	CAWKDRISGGYTF
.	.	TRBV27	TRBJ2-3	TGTGCCAGCAGCTCACTATCGCGCGTCACTTCAGATACGCAGTATTTT	CASSSLSRVTSDTQYF
.	.	TRBV7-3	TRBJ2-3	TGTGCCAGCAGGCCGACTGCGGAGAGCACAGATACGCAGTATTTT	CASRPTAESTDTQYF
.	.	TRBV11-3	TRBJ1-1	TGTGCCAGCAGCTTAGGGTCAGGCCCCATGAACACTGAAGCTTTCTTT	CASSLGSGPMNTEAFF
.	.	TRBV2	TRBJ2-7	TGTGCCAGCACCACGGGTTGGGTCGGGGAGCAGTACTTC	CASTTGWVGEQYF
TRBD1	.	TRBV4-1	TRBJ2-7	TGCGCCAGCAGCCAAGTGGGGACAGGACGCTACGAGCAGTACTTC	CASSQVGTGRYEQYF
.	.	TRBV6-6	TRBJ2-1	TGTGCCAGCAGTTACGGCGGATTTGAAGCCTACAATGAGCAGTTCTTC	CASSYGGFEAYNEQFF
.	.	TRBV21-1	TRBJ2-2	TGTGCCAGCAGCCCTAAGGGGGCGGCGGGGCCGAACACCGGGGAGCTGTTTTTT	CASSPKGAAGPNTGELFF
.	.	TRBV7-2	TRBJ2-5	TGTGCCAGCAGCTTAGAAACCGCCAGTCAAGAGACCCAGTACTTC	CASSLETASQETQYF
.	.	TRBV30	TRBJ1-2	TGTGCCTGGAGTTACAGTAACTATGGCTACACCTTC	CAWSYSNYGYTF
TRBD1	.	TRBV3-1/TRBV3-2	TRBJ2-5	TGTGCCAGCAGCCATTCCCGGGACAGGGACCTAATCCAAGAGACCCAGTACTTC	CASSHSRDRDLIQETQYF
.	.	TRBV27	TRBJ2-2	TGTGCCAGCAGGCCAAGGGGAGACGACACCGGGGAGCTGTTTTTT	CASRPRGDDTGELFF
.	.	TRBV11-2	TRBJ2-3	TGTGCCAGCAGCGTACTCAGGGGGGATACAGATACGCAGTATTTT	CASSVLRGDTDTQYF
.	once	TRBV4-1	TRBJ1-3	TGCGCCAGCAGCCAAGGGGACTCTGGAAACACCATATATTTT	CASSQGDSGNTIYF
.	.	TRBV11-2	TRBJ1-1	TGTGCCAGCAGCCGGGACGGCTTTAACACTGAAGCTTTCTTT	CASSRDGFNTEAFF
TRBD2	.	TRBV9	TRBJ2-1	TGTGCCAGCAGCGTGGAATTTAGCGGGGGGGCCTCCTACAATGAGCAGTTCTTC	CASSVEFSGGASYNEQFF
.	.	TRBV12-5	TRBJ1-2	TGTGCTAGTGATGAGGGATTAAGTGGCTACACCTTC	CASDEGLSGYTF
.	.	TRBV7-9	TRBJ2-2	TGTGCCAGCAGCTTGAAGACGACCGGGGAGCTGTTTTTT	CASSLKTTGELFF